The TCR beta chain described here comes from a study of cytomegalovirus exposure and HLA in healthy donors. Study details: Approximately 85 million unique TCRs from HLA-typed donors made up an early data release.

V gave up 0 bases and J gave up 1 base; unmatched junction bases: 4. The CDR3 spans 15 residues. Germline-derived CDR1 and CDR2 are SGHRS and YFSETQ. The PCR ran on 60 Vbeta and 13 Jbeta primers. Libraries were prepared by immunoSEQ multiplex PCR; TCRdb keeps only in-frame clonotypes and omits some of them. The repertoire holds around 120,000 clones, with roughly three quarters as singletons. This sequence joins TRBV5-1 and TRBJ2-7, with TRBD1 matching over 7 bases. This clonotype originated in a man aged 50 to 59 in good health and CMV-seropositive. The source material was PBMCs. For the CDR3, the DNA is TGCGCCAGCAGCTTGGCGACAGGGTTATCCTACGAGCAGTACTTC. The encoded protein is CASSLATGLSYEQYF.